The subject of this entry is one T cell receptor beta chain. The antigen is not known. Libraries were prepared by immunoSEQ multiplex PCR; TCRdb keeps only in-frame clonotypes and omits some of them. The profile covers around 70,000 clones, with around 83% appearing a single time and 2.5% taken by the ten largest. These data originate in a study of OX40 agonist ivuxolimab in advanced cancers. Overall study: Two cutaneous melanoma patients and one hepatocellular carcinoma patient, three in all, had partial responses.

General study findings and limits: Also showing low normalized T-cell clonal expansion were some of the nonresponders.

The length of the CDR3 is 15 residues. Trimming pared 4 bases from V and 2 bases from J, leaving 15 bases between. Germline V lookup: CDR1 SGHDN, CDR2 FVKESK. V and J are TRBV14 and TRBJ2-7, with D possibly TRBD1 on 5 matching bases. This TCR was sampled from an adult with an advanced solid tumor such as melanoma, head and neck, liver or kidney cancer. Sequenced here: CD4+ or CD8+ T cells sorted from blood, sampled in a trial of the OX40 agonist ivuxolimab. The CDR3 DNA follows: TGTGCCAGCAGCCCGAGCCCAGGGTTCGCCTACGAGCAGTACTTC. Its protein is CASSPSPGFAYEQYF.